A selection of T cell receptor beta chains follows, all from one sample in a study of CD4 T cells in relation to SARS-CoV-2 and coronaviruses. Antigen specificity for these receptors is unknown. Assay used: immunoSEQ multiplex PCR; TCRdb lists only in-frame clones, some missing. Of about 29,000 clones in the sample, approximately 78% were seen once. The sequencing sample was made of CD4+ T cells from PBMCs, cultured in vitro. The receptors come from a human donor in good health. The conserved cysteine and the conserved F or W are not part of the CDR3 here.

len,v_gene,j_gene,CDR3aa
12,TRBV14,TRBJ2-1,ASSQSWTYNEQF
11,TRBV2,TRBJ1-2,ASSDRENYGYT
13,TRBV6-5,TRBJ2-5,ASSPRVGLGETQY
13,TRBV6-5,TRBJ2-7,ASSRSGGFSYEQY
11,TRBV7-3,TRBJ2-2,ASSPGLSPELF
10,TRBV11-2,TRBJ1-4,ASSSGGAARF
14,TRBV7-6,TRBJ2-1,ASRLSPYRSYNEQF
13,TRBV2,TRBJ1-2,ASSETGTTNYGYT
9,TRBV6-5,TRBJ1-1,ASRLNTEAF
11,TRBV12-3/TRBV12-4,TRBJ1-1,ASTWTANTEAF
12,TRBV9,TRBJ1-2,ASSAGQGDYGYT
13,TRBV28,TRBJ1-5,ASSTTGVSNQPQH
11,TRBV29-1,TRBJ2-7,SVGGQGLYEQY
13,TRBV19,TRBJ2-1,ASIGQPYGGNEQF
14,TRBV10-3,TRBJ2-4,AISPGQGHAKNIQY
11,TRBV25-1,TRBJ1-2,ASSDVQAYGYT
12,TRBV11-2,TRBJ2-5,ASSLDGQQETQY
19,TRBV4-2,TRBJ2-1,ASSQDKRASGRVGAYNEQF
11,TRBV2,TRBJ2-7,ASIEDRGLEQY
12,TRBV7-3,TRBJ1-6,ASSSHQGISPLH
12,TRBV25-1,TRBJ1-1,ASTDGTLNTEAF
11,TRBV5-4,TRBJ2-5,ASSPEGRETQY
11,TRBV6-2/TRBV6-3,TRBJ2-5,ASSRTGQETQY
14,TRBV4-1,TRBJ1-3,ASSQGLQGAGNTIY
13,TRBV5-1,TRBJ2-7,ASSLSPGKGYEQY
12,TRBV23-1,TRBJ1-5,ASSQSKKNQPQH
12,TRBV19,TRBJ2-1,ASSVASNNNEQF
16,TRBV13,TRBJ1-1,ASLFRVGQPSADTEAF
13,TRBV6-5,TRBJ1-5,ASSYKPNEGQPQH
15,TRBV10-3,TRBJ1-1,AISESTGRGLNTEAF
15,TRBV7-9,TRBJ1-2,ASSFRDRGRGDYGYT